These 15 T cell receptor beta chains were sequenced from one sample in a study of cytotoxic CD8 clonotypes in ibrutinib-treated CLL. Profiled with immunoSEQ multiplex PCR; TCRdb holds only in-frame clones, not every one. The sample includes 250,000 to 350,000 clones, less than 85% of them seen just once. The sequencing here drew on PBMCs, taken at disease progression, from a patient treated with ibrutinib. The receptors were sampled from a human donor with chronic lymphocytic leukemia.

The CDR3 DNA reads TGTGCCAGCAGCTCCAGCTTAGGGGTCTCCTACAATGAGCAGTTCTTC. This sequence encodes CASSSSLGVSYNEQFF. The rearrangement joins TRBV11-3 to TRBJ2-1, with D tentatively TRBD1 (5 bases). There are 16 residues in the CDR3. Germline assignment: CDR1 SGHNT and CDR2 YENEEA. V lost 4 bases and J 0 bases, leaving 13 bases between the germline ends.

V and J are TRBV28 and TRBJ1-1; D perhaps matches TRBD1 (5 bases). The germline V and J ends were trimmed by 4 bases and 7 bases, with 10 bases remaining between them. In germline, CDR1 is MDHEN, CDR2 SYDVKM. This CDR3 has 12 residues. CDR3 in DNA: TGTGCCAGCAGTTGGACAAAACTTGAAGCTTTCTTT. This translates into CASSWTKLEAFF. Based on the CDR3 plus reference TRBV28 and TRBJ1-1, the full variable domain is DVKVTQSSRYLVKRTGEKVFLECVQDMDHENMFWYRQDPGLGLRLIYFSYDVKMKEKGDIPEGYSVSREKKERFSLILESASTNQTSMYLCASSWTKLEAFFGQGTRLTVV.

The chain recombines TRBV7-2 with TRBJ2-1; D call uncertain. The CDR3 contains 12 residues. Germline V gene lookup returns CDR1 SGHTA and CDR2 FQGNSA. The germline V and J ends were trimmed by 4 bases and 12 bases, with 13 bases remaining between them. The CDR3 DNA reads TGTGCCAGCAGCTCTACTCCGAACGGGCAGTTCTTC. Residues: CASSSTPNGQFF.

J is TRBJ1-4 and V is TRBV4-1; possibly TRBD1 for D (5 bases). V gave up 2 bases and J gave up 0 bases, with 13 bases separating them. Germline V CDR1 and CDR2: MGHRA, YSYEKL. This CDR3 is built from 17 residues. CDR3 bases: TGCGCCAGCAGCCAACGGCCACGGGGGTCAACTAATGAAAAACTGTTTTTT. Translation gives CASSQRPRGSTNEKLFF.

V and J are TRBV6-4 and TRBJ2-2, with a weak D call TRBD2 (5 bases). Germline V gene sequence: CDR1 MRHNA, CDR2 SNTAGT. Trimming removed 5 bases from V and 5 bases from J, with 9 bases in between. The CDR3 is made up of 13 amino acids. As DNA, the CDR3 is TGTGCCAGCAGTCGACGGGGAACCGGGGAGCTGTTTTTT. This gives the protein CASSRRGTGELFF.

The CDR3 nucleotides are TGTGCCAGTAGTATCCAGCGGGGGACCGGGGAGCTGTTTTTT. Its translation is CASSIQRGTGELFF. The chain combines TRBV19 with TRBJ2-2; TRBD2 aligns across 8 bases. There are 14 residues in the CDR3. The germline CDR1 and CDR2 sequences are LNHDA and SQIVND (reference sequence). V lost 3 bases to trimming and J lost 5 bases; unmatched junction nucleotides: 2.

The CDR3 DNA sequence: TGCGCCAGCAGCTACCAGCGGGAGGGCCTCGGCGAGCAGTACTTC. Encoded protein: CASSYQREGLGEQYF. The chain employs TRBV5-1 and TRBJ2-7; 10 bases fit TRBD2. The CDR3 spans 15 residues. The germline V gene encodes CDR1 SGHRS and CDR2 YFSETQ. With V trimmed by 3 bases and J by 6 bases, 9 bases remained unmatched. Based on the CDR3 plus reference TRBV5-1 and TRBJ2-7, the full variable domain is KAGVTQTPRYLIKTRGQQVTLSCSPISGHRSVSWYQQTPGQGLQFLFEYFSETQRNKGNFPGRFSGRQFSNSRSEMNVSTLELGDSALYLCASSYQREGLGEQYFGPGTRLTVT.

The CDR3 region has the DNA TGCGCCAGCAGCCCCAAGATCGGACAGGGACCCTCCTACGAGCAGTACTTC. This encodes CASSPKIGQGPSYEQYF. The chain couples TRBV5-1 to TRBJ2-7; 8 bases are a match to TRBD1. Germline V gene data show CDR1 as SGHRS and CDR2 as YFSETQ. The V gene end was trimmed by 4 bases and the J gene end by 0 bases; junction bases not matched to a gene: 12. The CDR3 loop spans 17 amino acids.

J is TRBJ2-7 and V is TRBV2; D gene uncertain. This CDR3 comprises 12 residues. Trimming took off 6 bases at V and 1 base at J, with 7 bases between the two ends. The germline gives CDR1 SNHLY, CDR2 FYNNEI. In DNA, the CDR3 is TGTGCCAGCAGCCTTGGGTCCTACGAGCAGTACTTC. It yields the protein CASSLGSYEQYF.

This clone was seen only a few times. CDR3 residues: CASSNHRATNEKLFF. For the CDR3, the DNA is TGTGCCAGTAGTAATCACAGGGCAACTAATGAAAAACTGTTTTTT. The chain combines TRBV19 with TRBJ1-4, with TRBD1 as a possible D gene (6 bases). Germline assignment: CDR1 LNHDA and CDR2 SQIVND (reference sequence). The CDR3 runs to 15 residues. Trimming cost V 4 bases and J 0 bases, with 9 bases left between them.

This clone was seen only once. V gene TRBV5-1 combines with J gene TRBJ2-7, with 13 bases lining up with TRBD2. The CDR3 covers 20 residues. Germline values: CDR1 SGHRS, CDR2 YFSETQ. J was trimmed by 3 bases and V by 4 bases; bases with no gene match: 19. CDR3 region: CASSAIQGALAGGPGYEQYF. As DNA, the CDR3 is TGCGCCAGCAGCGCGATCCAGGGGGCACTAGCGGGAGGGCCTGGCTACGAGCAGTACTTC.

This CDR3 reads CASSYAGIAGYTF. The CDR3 DNA sequence: TGTGCCAGCAGTTACGCCGGGATTGCTGGCTACACCTTC. This sequence joins TRBV6-5 and TRBJ1-2; D unresolved. The ends were cut back, 2 bases at V and 7 bases at J, with 11 bases in the middle. Per the germline V gene, CDR1 is MNHEY and CDR2 is SVGAGI. The CDR3 loop spans 13 amino acids.

V and J are TRBV28 and TRBJ1-1; D might be TRBD1 (5 bases). The V gene lost 5 bases and the J gene lost 10 bases, with 23 bases spanning the gap. The CDR3 has 15 residues. Germline CDR1 is MDHEN and CDR2 is SYDVKM. The CDR3 sequence is CASSARVRDAQAAFF. As DNA, the CDR3 is TGTGCCAGCAGTGCCCGAGTTCGGGACGCCCAGGCAGCTTTCTTT.

The CDR3 loop is CASSENGGSSYNEQFF. Written as DNA, the CDR3 is TGTGCCAGCAGTGAAAACGGGGGGAGCTCCTACAATGAGCAGTTCTTC. This sequence joins TRBV6-1 and TRBJ2-1; 7 positions match TRBD2. The CDR3 runs 16 residues. In germline, CDR1 is MNHNS, CDR2 SASEGT. Germline trimming cut 2 bases from V and 0 bases from J; bases unmatched to any gene: 4.

The CDR3 loop reads CASSMYGRSGLQETQYF. The DNA of the CDR3 is TGTGCCAGTAGTATGTATGGGCGGAGCGGGCTACAAGAGACCCAGTACTTC. The chain recombines TRBV19 with TRBJ2-5, with D possibly being TRBD2 (6 bases). Germline CDR1 is LNHDA and CDR2 is SQIVND (reference sequence). The CDR3 has 17 residues. Trimming removed 3 bases from V and 2 bases from J, with 19 bases in between.